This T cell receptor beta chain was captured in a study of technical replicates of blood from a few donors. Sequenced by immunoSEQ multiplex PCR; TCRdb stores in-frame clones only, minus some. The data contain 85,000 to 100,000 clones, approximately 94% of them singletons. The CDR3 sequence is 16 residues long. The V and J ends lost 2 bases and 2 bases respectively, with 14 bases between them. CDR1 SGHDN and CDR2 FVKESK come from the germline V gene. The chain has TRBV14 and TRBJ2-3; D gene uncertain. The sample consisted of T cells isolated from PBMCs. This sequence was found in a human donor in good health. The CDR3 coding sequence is TGTGCCAGCAGCCAATTTACCCGAGGTAACACAGATACGCAGTATTTT. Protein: CASSQFTRGNTDTQYF.